The sequence of this T cell receptor beta chain was determined in a study of cytomegalovirus exposure and HLA in healthy donors. Study-level findings and limits: TCR clusters originating in the first cohort tended to co-occur in the roughly 120 validation repertoires, according to a later analysis. Cytomegalovirus status was reportedly diagnosed by the classifier with high specificity and sensitivity.

Germline V gene data show CDR1 as SEHNR and CDR2 as FQNEAQ (reference sequence). Trimming took off 3 bases at V and 9 bases at J, with 14 bases between the two ends. There are 14 residues in the CDR3. This table comes from immunoSEQ multiplex PCR, and its TCRdb copy is limited to in-frame clones, with some not included. The sample has 150,000 to 200,000 clones; approximately 84% are singletons. In its sample, this clone was seen once. The antigen remains undetermined. The V gene is TRBV7-9, the J gene TRBJ1-4; TRBD1 is a possible D gene (5 bases). This receptor was taken from a woman between 18 and 30 years old in good health and CMV-seropositive. The sample taken for sequencing was PBMCs. The DNA for the CDR3 is TGTGCCAGCAGCTTGACAGCCCCCCCGAAAAAACTGTTTTTT. As protein: CASSLTAPPKKLFF.